This T cell receptor (beta chain) was documented in a study of T cell responses to AZD1222 COVID-19 vaccine. V lost 2 bases and J lost 1, with 5 bases in between. The CDR3 is 13 residues long. Germline values: CDR1 KGHSH, CDR2 LQKENI. Points on this clone: The antigen remains unidentified. In the same sample, other DNA sequences code for this CDR3.

This table comes from immunoSEQ multiplex PCR, and its TCRdb copy is limited to in-frame clones, with some not included. The repertoire consists of 150,000 or so clones, with over 75% occurring once and the leading ten covering over 1.1%. General observations from the study: In a largely white British group with more females than males, clonal diversity was possibly underestimated.

Sequencing was performed on peripheral blood, taken on day 0 of AZD1222 vaccination. The TCR comes from an adult in good health. This chain connects TRBV18 to TRBJ1-1; D possibly corresponds to TRBD1 (5 bases). Written as DNA, the CDR3 is TGTGCCAGCTCACCAGGGGGGAACACTGAAGCTTTCTTT. This codes for CASSPGGNTEAFF.